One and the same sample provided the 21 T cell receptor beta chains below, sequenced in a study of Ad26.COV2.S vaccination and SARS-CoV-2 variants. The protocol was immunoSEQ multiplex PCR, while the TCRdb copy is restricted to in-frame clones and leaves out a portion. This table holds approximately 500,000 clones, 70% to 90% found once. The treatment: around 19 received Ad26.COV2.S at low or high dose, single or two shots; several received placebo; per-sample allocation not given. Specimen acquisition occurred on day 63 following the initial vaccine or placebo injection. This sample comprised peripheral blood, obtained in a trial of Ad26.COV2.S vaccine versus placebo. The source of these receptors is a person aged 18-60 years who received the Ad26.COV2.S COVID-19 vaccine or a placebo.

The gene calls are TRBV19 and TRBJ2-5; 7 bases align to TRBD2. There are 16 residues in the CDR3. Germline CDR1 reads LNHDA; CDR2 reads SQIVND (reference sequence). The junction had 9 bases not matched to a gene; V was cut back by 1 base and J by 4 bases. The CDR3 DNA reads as TGTGCCAGTAGTATAGGGTCTAGCGGAGTGGGAGAGACCCAGTACTTC. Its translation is CASSIGSSGVGETQYF. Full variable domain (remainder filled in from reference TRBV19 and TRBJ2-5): DGGITQSPKYLFRKEGQNVTLSCEQNLNHDAMYWYRQDPGQGLRLIYYSQIVNDFQKGDIAEGYSVSREKKESFPLTVTSAQKNPTAFYLCASSIGSSGVGETQYFGPGTRLLVL.

CDR3 residues: CASSVVPGGNTEAFF. As DNA, the CDR3 is TGTGCCAGCAGCGTAGTGCCAGGGGGGAACACTGAAGCTTTCTTT. V and J are TRBV9 and TRBJ1-1, with TRBD1 matching over 7 bases. Germline V gene sequence: CDR1 SGDLS, CDR2 YYNGEE. The CDR3 runs 15 residues. Trimming took 0 bases from V and 1 from J; bases not matched to a gene: 3.

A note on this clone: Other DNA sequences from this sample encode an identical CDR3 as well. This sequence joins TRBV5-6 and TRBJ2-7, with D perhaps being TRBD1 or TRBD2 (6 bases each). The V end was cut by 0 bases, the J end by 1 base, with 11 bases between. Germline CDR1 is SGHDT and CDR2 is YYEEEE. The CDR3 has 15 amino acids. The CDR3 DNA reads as TGTGCCAGCAGCTTGGGAGGGGGGTCTTCCTACGAGCAGTACTTC. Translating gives CASSLGGGSSYEQYF.

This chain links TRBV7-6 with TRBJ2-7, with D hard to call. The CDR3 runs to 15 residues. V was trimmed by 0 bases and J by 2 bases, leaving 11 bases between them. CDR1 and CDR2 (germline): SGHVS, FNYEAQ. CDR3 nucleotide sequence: TGTGCCAGCAGCTTAGCAGAGACCGGCCCCTACGAGCAGTACTTC. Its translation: CASSLAETGPYEQYF. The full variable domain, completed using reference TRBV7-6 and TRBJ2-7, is GAGVSQSPRYKVTKRGQDVALRCDPISGHVSLYWYRQALGQGPEFLTYFNYEAQQDKSGLPNDRFSAERPEGSISTLTIQRTEQRDSAMYRCASSLAETGPYEQYFGPGTRLTVT.

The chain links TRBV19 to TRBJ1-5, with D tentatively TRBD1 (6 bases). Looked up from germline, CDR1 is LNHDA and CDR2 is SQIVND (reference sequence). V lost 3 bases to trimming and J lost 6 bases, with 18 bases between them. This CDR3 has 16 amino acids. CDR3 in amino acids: CASSIQRGALGQPQHF. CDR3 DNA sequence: TGTGCCAGTAGTATCCAAAGGGGGGCACTTGGTCAGCCCCAGCATTTT.

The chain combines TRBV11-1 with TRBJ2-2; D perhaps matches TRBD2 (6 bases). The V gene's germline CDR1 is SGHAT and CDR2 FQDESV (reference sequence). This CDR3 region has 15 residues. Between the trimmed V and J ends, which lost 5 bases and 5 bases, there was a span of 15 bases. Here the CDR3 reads CASSRPGLPTGELFF. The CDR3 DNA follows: TGTGCCAGCAGCCGACCGGGACTCCCTACCGGGGAGCTGTTTTTT.

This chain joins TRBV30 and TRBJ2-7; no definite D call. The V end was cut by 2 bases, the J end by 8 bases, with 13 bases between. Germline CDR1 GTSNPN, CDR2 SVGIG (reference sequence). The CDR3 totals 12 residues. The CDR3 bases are TGTGCCTGGAGTCTTCGCGTCGAAAAGCAGTACTTC. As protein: CAWSLRVEKQYF.

The CDR3 sequence is CASSLERGQKAFF. As DNA, the CDR3 is TGTGCCAGCAGCTTAGAACGAGGACAGAAAGCTTTCTTT. V usage is TRBV7-2 and J usage is TRBJ1-1; D is possibly TRBD1 (6 bases). V gave up 1 base and J gave up 9 bases, with 12 bases separating them. The CDR3 runs 13 residues. Germline V gene sequence: CDR1 SGHTA, CDR2 FQGNSA.

CDR3 nucleotides: TGTGCCAGCAGCCCAGACAGGGTAGGGACTGAAGCTTTCTTT. Encoded protein: CASSPDRVGTEAFF. The chain joins TRBV7-9 to TRBJ1-1; 7 nucleotides match TRBD1. The junction had 8 bases not matched to a gene; V was cut back by 5 bases and J by 5 bases. The CDR3 runs 14 residues. The germline V gene has CDR1 SEHNR and CDR2 FQNEAQ (reference sequence).

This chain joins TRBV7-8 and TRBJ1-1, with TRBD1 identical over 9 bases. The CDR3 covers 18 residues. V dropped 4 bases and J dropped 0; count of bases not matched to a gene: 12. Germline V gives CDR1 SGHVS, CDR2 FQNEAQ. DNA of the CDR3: TGTGCCAGCAGCTCTTACGGGACAGGGCGAGAACTGAACACTGAAGCTTTCTTT. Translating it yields CASSSYGTGRELNTEAFF.

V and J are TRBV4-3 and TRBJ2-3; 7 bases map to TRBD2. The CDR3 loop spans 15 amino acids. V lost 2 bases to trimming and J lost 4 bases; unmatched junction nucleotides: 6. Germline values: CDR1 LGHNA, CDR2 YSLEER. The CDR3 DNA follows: TGCGCCAGCAGCCAATATCGGGAGGCAGCAGATACGCAGTATTTT. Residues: CASSQYREAADTQYF.

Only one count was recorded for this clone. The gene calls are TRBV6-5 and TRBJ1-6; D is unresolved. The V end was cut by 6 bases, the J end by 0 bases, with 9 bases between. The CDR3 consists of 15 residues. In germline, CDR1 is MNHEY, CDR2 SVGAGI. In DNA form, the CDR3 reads TGTGCCAGCAGCCCAGACTTCTCCTATAATTCACCCCTCCACTTT. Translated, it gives CASSPDFSYNSPLHF.

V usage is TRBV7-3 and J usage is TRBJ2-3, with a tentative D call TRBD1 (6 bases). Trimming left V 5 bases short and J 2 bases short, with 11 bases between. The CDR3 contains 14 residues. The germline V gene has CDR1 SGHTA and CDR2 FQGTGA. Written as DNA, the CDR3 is TGTGCCAGCAGCCCCGGGACACCCACAGATACGCAGTATTTT. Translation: CASSPGTPTDTQYF.

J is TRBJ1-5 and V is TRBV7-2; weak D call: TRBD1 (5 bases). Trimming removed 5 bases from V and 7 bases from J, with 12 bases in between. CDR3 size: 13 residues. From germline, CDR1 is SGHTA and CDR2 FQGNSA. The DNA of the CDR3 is TGTGCCAGCAGCCCCCGGGGGGAGCAGCCCCAGCATTTT. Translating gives CASSPRGEQPQHF. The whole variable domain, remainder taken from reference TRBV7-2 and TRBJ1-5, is GAGVSQSPSNKVTEKGKDVELRCDPISGHTALYWYRQSLGQGLEFLIYFQGNSAPDKSGLPSDRFSAERTGGSVSTLTIQRTQQEDSAVYLCASSPRGEQPQHFGDGTRLSIL.

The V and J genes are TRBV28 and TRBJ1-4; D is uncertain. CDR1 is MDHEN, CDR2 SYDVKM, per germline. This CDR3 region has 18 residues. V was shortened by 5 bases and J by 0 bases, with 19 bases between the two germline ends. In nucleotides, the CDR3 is TGTGCCAGCAGTCCCCGGGGAGGGTTCCTTGCAACTAATGAAAAACTGTTTTTT. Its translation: CASSPRGGFLATNEKLFF.

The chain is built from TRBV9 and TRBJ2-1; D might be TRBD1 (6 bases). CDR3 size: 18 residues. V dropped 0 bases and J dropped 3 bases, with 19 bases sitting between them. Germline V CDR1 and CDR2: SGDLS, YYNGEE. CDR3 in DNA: TGTGCCAGCAGCGTAGCCCCGACAGGCCGCGAAATCTACAATGAGCAGTTCTTC. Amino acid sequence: CASSVAPTGREIYNEQFF.

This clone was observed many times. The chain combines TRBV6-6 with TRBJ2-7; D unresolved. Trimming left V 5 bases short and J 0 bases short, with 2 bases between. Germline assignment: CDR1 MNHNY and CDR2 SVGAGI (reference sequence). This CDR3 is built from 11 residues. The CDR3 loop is CASSPSYEQYF. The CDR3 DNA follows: TGTGCCAGCAGTCCCTCCTACGAGCAGTACTTC.

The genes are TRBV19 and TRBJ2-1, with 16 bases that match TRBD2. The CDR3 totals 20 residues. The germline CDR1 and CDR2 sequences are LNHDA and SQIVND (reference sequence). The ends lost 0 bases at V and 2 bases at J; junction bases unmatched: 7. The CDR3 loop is CASSIDRSGTSGRAYNEQFF. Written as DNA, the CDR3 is TGTGCCAGTAGTATAGATAGGTCCGGGACTAGCGGGAGGGCCTACAATGAGCAGTTCTTC.

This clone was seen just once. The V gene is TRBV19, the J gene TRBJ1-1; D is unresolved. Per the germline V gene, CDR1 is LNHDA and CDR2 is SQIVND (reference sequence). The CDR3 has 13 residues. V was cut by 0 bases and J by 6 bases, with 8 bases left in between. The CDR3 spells CASSIDYGAEAFF. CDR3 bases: TGTGCCAGTAGTATAGATTATGGCGCTGAAGCTTTCTTT.

The DNA of the CDR3 is TGTGCCAGCAGCTTAGATGGGGGTGGGAATGGGTACGAGCAGTACTTC. It yields the protein CASSLDGGGNGYEQYF. The chain has TRBV11-2 and TRBJ2-7, with D perhaps assigned TRBD1 or TRBD2 (5 bases each). This CDR3 comprises 16 residues. V lost 0 bases to trimming and J lost 4 bases, with 16 bases between them. The germline V gene encodes CDR1 SGHAT and CDR2 FQNNGV.

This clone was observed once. DNA of the CDR3: TGTGCCAGCAGAGCTGAGTACGAGCAGTACTTC. Residues: CASRAEYEQYF. The chain recombines TRBV2 with TRBJ2-7; D is undetermined. V lost 6 bases, J lost 4 bases, and 7 bases lay in between. Per the germline V gene, CDR1 is SNHLY and CDR2 is FYNNEI. This CDR3 comprises 11 residues. Filled out from reference TRBV2 and TRBJ2-7, the complete variable domain reads EPEVTQTPSHQVTQMGQEVILRCVPISNHLYFYWYRQILGQKVEFLVSFYNNEISEKSEIFDDQFSVERPDGSNFTLKIRSTKLEDSAMYFCASRAEYEQYFGPGTRLTVT.